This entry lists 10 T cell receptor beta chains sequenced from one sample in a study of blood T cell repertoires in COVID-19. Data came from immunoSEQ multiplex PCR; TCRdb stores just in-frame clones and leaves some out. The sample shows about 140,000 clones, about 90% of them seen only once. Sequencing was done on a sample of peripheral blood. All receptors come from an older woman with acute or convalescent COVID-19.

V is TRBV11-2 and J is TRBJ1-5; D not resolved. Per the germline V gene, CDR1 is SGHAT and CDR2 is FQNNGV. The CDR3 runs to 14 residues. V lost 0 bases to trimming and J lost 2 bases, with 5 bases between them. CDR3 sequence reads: CASSLDGGNQPQHF. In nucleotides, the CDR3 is TGTGCCAGCAGCTTAGACGGGGGCAATCAGCCCCAGCATTTT.

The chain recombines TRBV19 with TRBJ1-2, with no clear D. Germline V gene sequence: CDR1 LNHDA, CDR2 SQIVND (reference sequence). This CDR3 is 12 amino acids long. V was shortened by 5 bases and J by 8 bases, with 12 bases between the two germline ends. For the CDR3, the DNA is TGTGCCAGTAGTCCGCCTGTGGGCGGCTACACCTTC. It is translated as CASSPPVGGYTF.

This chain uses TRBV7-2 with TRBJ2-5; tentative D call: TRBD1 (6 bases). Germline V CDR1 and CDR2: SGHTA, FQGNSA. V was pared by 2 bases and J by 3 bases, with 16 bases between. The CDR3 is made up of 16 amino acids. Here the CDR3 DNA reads TGTGCCAGCAGCTTACGATACAGGGTAGGAGAAGAGACCCAGTACTTC. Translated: CASSLRYRVGEETQYF.

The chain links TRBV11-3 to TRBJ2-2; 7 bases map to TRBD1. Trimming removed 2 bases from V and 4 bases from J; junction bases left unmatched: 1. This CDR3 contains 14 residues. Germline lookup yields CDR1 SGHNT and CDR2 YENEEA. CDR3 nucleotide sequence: TGTGCCAGCAGCTTAAGGGGGCTCACCGGGGAGCTGTTTTTT. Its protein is CASSLRGLTGELFF.

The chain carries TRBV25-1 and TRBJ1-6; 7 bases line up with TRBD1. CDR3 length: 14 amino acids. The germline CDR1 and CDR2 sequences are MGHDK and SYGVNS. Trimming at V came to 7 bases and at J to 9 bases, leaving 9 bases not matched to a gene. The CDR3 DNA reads TGTGCCAGCACAAACCAGGGGGGTGGTTCACCCCTCCACTTT. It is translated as CASTNQGGGSPLHF.

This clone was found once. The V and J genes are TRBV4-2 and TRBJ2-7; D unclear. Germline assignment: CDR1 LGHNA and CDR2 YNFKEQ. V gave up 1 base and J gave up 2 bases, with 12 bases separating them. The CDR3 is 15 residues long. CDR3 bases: TGTGCCAGCAGCCAAGCGAGACTCCCTACCTACGAGCAGTACTTC. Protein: CASSQARLPTYEQYF.

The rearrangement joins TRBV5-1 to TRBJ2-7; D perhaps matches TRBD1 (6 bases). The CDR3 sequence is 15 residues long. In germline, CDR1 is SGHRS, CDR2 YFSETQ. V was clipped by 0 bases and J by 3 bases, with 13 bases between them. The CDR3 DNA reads TGCGCCAGCAGCTTGGATGGGACACCGAGCTACGAGCAGTACTTC. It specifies CASSLDGTPSYEQYF.

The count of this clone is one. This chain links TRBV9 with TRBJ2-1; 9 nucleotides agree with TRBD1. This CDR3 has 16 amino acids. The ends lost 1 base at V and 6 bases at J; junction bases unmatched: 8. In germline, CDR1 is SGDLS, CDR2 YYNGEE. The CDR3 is CASSVLGTGYFNEQFF. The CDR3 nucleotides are TGTGCCAGCAGCGTATTAGGGACAGGGTATTTCAATGAGCAGTTCTTC.

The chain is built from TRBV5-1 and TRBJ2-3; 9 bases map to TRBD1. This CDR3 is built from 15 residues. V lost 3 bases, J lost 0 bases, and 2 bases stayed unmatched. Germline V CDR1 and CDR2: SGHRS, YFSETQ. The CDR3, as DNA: TGCGCCAGCAGCTACGGACAGGGGAGCACAGATACGCAGTATTTT. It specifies CASSYGQGSTDTQYF.

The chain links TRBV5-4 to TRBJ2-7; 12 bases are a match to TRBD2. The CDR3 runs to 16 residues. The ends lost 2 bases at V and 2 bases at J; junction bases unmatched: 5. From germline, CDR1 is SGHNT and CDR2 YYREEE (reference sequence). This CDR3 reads CASSFQLAGGPYEQYF. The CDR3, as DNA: TGTGCCAGCAGCTTCCAACTAGCGGGGGGACCCTACGAGCAGTACTTC.